The 8 T cell receptor beta chains below were found in one sample sequenced in a study of identical twins. TCRdb fed the 5' RACE reads into MiXCR, producing one record per CDR3 protein. Counted here are 420,000 or so distinct CDR3 sequences, 15% to 20% occurring once; the ten biggest clones make up roughly 12%. Sequencing used naive T cells sorted from blood. The receptors originated from a man aged 45 to 65 in good health.

V gene TRBV7-9 combines with J gene TRBJ1-1; 8 bases line up with TRBD1. CDR1 and CDR2 from the germline V gene are SEHNR and FQNEAQ (reference sequence). J gave up 5 bases and V 5 bases, and 7 bases lay outside the gene matches. This CDR3 spans 14 amino acids. In DNA, the CDR3 is TGTGCCAGCAGCCCGACAGGGGTTGGAACTGAAGCTTTCTTT. Protein sequence: CASSPTGVGTEAFF.

This clonotype was counted between two and nine times. The chain uses TRBV18 and TRBJ1-1; 7 nucleotides agree with TRBD1. CDR1 and CDR2 (germline): KGHSH, LQKENI. This CDR3 has 12 amino acids. Trimming removed 3 bases from V and 6 bases from J; junction bases left unmatched: 1. The CDR3 sequence is CASSPTGSEAFF. CDR3 bases: TGTGCCAGCTCACCGACAGGGTCTGAAGCTTTCTTT. Combining the CDR3 with reference TRBV18 and TRBJ1-1 gives the whole variable domain NAGVMQNPRHLVRRRGQEARLRCSPMKGHSHVYWYRQLPEEGLKFMVYLQKENIIDESGMPKERFSAEFPKEGPSILRIQQVVRGDSAAYFCASSPTGSEAFFGQGTRLTVV.

This chain links TRBV4-3 with TRBJ2-3; TRBD2 matches at 8 bases. V lost 0 bases and J lost 2; bases outside the gene matches: 10. CDR3 length: 18 residues. The germline V gene has CDR1 LGHNA and CDR2 YSLEER. In DNA form, the CDR3 reads TGCGCCAGCAGCCAAGATTCCACCCAGCGGGGGTACACAGATACGCAGTATTTT. Translation gives CASSQDSTQRGYTDTQYF.

The chain is built from TRBV6-5 and TRBJ1-3, with D possibly matching TRBD1 (6 bases). The CDR3 extends over 17 amino acids. Per the germline V gene, CDR1 is MNHEY and CDR2 is SVGAGI. The germline V and J ends were trimmed by 2 bases and 0 bases, with 14 bases remaining between them. As DNA, the CDR3 is TGTGCCAGCAGTTACGAGGGGGGGTCCCGCTCTGGAAACACCATATATTTT. It codes for CASSYEGGSRSGNTIYF.

The DNA of the CDR3 is TGTGCCAGCAGCCTGACTAGCGGAGGGGGCAAAAACATTCAGTACTTC. Protein product: CASSLTSGGGKNIQYF. The chain uses TRBV5-4 and TRBJ2-4; TRBD2 agrees at 9 bases. The CDR3 spans 16 residues. J was trimmed by 3 bases and V by 4 bases; bases with no gene match: 8. Germline lookup yields CDR1 SGHNT and CDR2 YYREEE (reference sequence).

This clonotype has only a few counts. The chain carries TRBV13 and TRBJ2-7; D tentatively fits TRBD1 or TRBD2 (5 bases each). Germline loops: CDR1 PRHDT, CDR2 FYEKMQ (reference sequence). Trimming removed 5 bases from V and 7 bases from J, with 15 bases in between. The CDR3 runs 13 residues. The CDR3 nucleotides read TGTGCCAGCAGCCCGTGGACTGGGGCAGAGCAGTACTTC. Protein product: CASSPWTGAEQYF.

This clonotype was found many times. The chain couples TRBV5-1 to TRBJ2-7; D perhaps matches TRBD1 (6 bases). The germline gives CDR1 SGHRS, CDR2 YFSETQ. V lost 3 bases, J lost 3 bases, and 16 bases lay in between. The CDR3 totals 15 residues. CDR3 region: CASSSFPGQSYEQYF. The CDR3 DNA reads TGCGCCAGCAGCTCTTTTCCGGGACAAAGCTACGAGCAGTACTTC.

The V call is TRBV11-2, the J call TRBJ1-1; D is possibly TRBD1 (5 bases). Germline V lookup: CDR1 SGHAT, CDR2 FQNNGV. Trimming cost V 6 bases and J 3 bases, with 20 bases left between them. This CDR3 has 16 residues. The CDR3 reads CASSHLWRGRDTEAFF. CDR3 sequence (DNA): TGTGCCAGCAGTCACCTATGGCGGGGACGGGACACTGAAGCTTTCTTT.